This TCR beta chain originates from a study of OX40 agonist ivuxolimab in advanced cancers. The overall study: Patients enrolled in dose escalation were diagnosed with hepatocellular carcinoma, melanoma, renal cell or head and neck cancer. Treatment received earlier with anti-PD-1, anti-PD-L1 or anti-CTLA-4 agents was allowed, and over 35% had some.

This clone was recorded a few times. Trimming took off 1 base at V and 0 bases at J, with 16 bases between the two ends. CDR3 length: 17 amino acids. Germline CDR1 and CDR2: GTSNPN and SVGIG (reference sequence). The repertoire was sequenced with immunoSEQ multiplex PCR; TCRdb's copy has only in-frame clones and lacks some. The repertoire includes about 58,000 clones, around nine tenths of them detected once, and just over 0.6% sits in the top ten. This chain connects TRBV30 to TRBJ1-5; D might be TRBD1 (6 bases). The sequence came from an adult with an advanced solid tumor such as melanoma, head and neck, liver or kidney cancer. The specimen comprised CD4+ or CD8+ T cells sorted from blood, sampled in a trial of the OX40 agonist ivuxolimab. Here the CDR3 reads CAWSGGANIYSNQPQHF. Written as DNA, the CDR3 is TGTGCCTGGAGTGGGGGGGCCAATATATATAGCAATCAGCCCCAGCATTTT. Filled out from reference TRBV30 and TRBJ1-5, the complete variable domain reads SQTIHQWPATLVQPVGSPLSLECTVEGTSNPNLYWYRQAAGRGLQLLFYSVGIGQISSEVPQNLSASRPQDRQFILSSKKLLLSDSGFYLCAWSGGANIYSNQPQHFGDGTRLSIL.